These T cell receptor beta chains were read from a single sample in a study of blood T cell repertoires in COVID-19. The table came from immunoSEQ multiplex PCR; TCRdb's copy has only in-frame clones and leaves some out. The sample lists 70,000 or so clones; 70% to 85% were seen once. The material sequenced was peripheral blood. The receptors originated from a woman in her 70s with acute or convalescent COVID-19. The CDR3 runs from the conserved cysteine through the conserved F or W. Some rows mark clone size as missing; the rest say once, few, many or name a class of expanded clone.

clone size: few
V gene: TRBV28
CDR3 protein: CASSLSGGRGNEQYF

clone size: NA
V gene: TRBV2
CDR3 protein: CAFGDFNTGELFF

clone size: NA
V gene: TRBV3-1/TRBV3-2
CDR3 protein: CASKRKQGTSITQYF

clone size: few
V gene: TRBV12-3/TRBV12-4
CDR3 protein: CASRGKGSGELFF

clone size: NA
V gene: TRBV2
CDR3 protein: CASSEPGGARNEQYF

clone size: NA
V gene: TRBV7-5
CDR3 protein: CVRSSPGLAGPNTGELFF

clone size: NA
V gene: TRBV27
CDR3 protein: CASRQTGSGEKLFF

clone size: NA
V gene: TRBV5-6
CDR3 protein: CASSLPLLAGASDTQYF

clone size: NA
V gene: TRBV6-5
CDR3 protein: CASSYSPWSSYNEQFF

clone size: NA
V gene: TRBV29-1
CDR3 protein: CSVGVGTGLGNTEAFF

clone size: NA
V gene: TRBV5-6
CDR3 protein: CASSRTAFTEAFF

clone size: NA
V gene: TRBV5-6
CDR3 protein: CASSLTGTSGFDNEQFF

clone size: NA
V gene: TRBV6-6
CDR3 protein: CASSYRSGTATDTQYF

clone size: few
V gene: TRBV9
CDR3 protein: CASSVVPSGRAGRSEQFF

clone size: NA
V gene: TRBV29-1
CDR3 protein: CSGGQLGYTNTEAFF

clone size: NA
V gene: TRBV12-3/TRBV12-4
CDR3 protein: CASSDHSSQPQHF

clone size: NA
V gene: TRBV7-2
CDR3 protein: CASSVTELSYNEQFF

clone size: NA
V gene: TRBV7-2
CDR3 protein: CASSLDNGGQGANYGYTF

clone size: NA
V gene: TRBV5-5
CDR3 protein: CASSPRTGTKAGANVLTF

clone size: few
V gene: TRBV29-1
CDR3 protein: CSVEWDSPYEQYF

clone size: NA
V gene: TRBV7-9
CDR3 protein: CASSLPEGGGTGNTIYF

clone size: NA
V gene: TRBV6-5
CDR3 protein: CASSYTAGTLPEQYF

clone size: NA
V gene: TRBV28
CDR3 protein: CASSPGGPQHF

clone size: NA
V gene: TRBV5-1
CDR3 protein: CASRGQGAYGYTF

clone size: NA
V gene: TRBV19
CDR3 protein: CASSGTSGGARSYNEQFF

clone size: NA
V gene: TRBV30
CDR3 protein: CAWSNLQGLEEKLFF

clone size: NA
V gene: TRBV5-6
CDR3 protein: CASSSRDFLSGNTIYF

clone size: NA
V gene: TRBV28
CDR3 protein: CASSLRTGAVEKLFF

clone size: NA
V gene: TRBV28
CDR3 protein: CAIRGQHTEAFF

clone size: NA
V gene: TRBV9
CDR3 protein: CASSVEGEGVYGELFF

clone size: once
V gene: TRBV30
CDR3 protein: CAWSGTGNEKLFF

clone size: NA
V gene: TRBV27
CDR3 protein: CASSLGQGIRNEQFF

clone size: NA
V gene: TRBV7-8
CDR3 protein: CASSLLAGLTDTQYF

clone size: NA
V gene: TRBV4-2
CDR3 protein: CASSQEGLAGSIQYF

clone size: NA
V gene: TRBV7-8
CDR3 protein: CASWGGRFTDTQYF

clone size: NA
V gene: TRBV6-2/TRBV6-3
CDR3 protein: CASSLTGTGRMWEQYF

clone size: NA
V gene: TRBV2
CDR3 protein: CASSFASGHTDTQYF

clone size: NA
V gene: TRBV7-6
CDR3 protein: CASSFLSGRNEQFF

clone size: NA
V gene: TRBV12-5
CDR3 protein: CASAQGGSYNSPLHF

clone size: NA
V gene: TRBV5-1
CDR3 protein: CASSLAIKGLADEQYF

clone size: once
V gene: TRBV7-6
CDR3 protein: CASSLTDSDYGYTF

clone size: NA
V gene: TRBV19
CDR3 protein: CASTTSGGINEQFF

clone size: NA
V gene: TRBV23-1
CDR3 protein: CASPDSEEQYF

clone size: NA
V gene: TRBV5-1
CDR3 protein: CASSLEGNYGYTF

clone size: NA
V gene: TRBV20-1
CDR3 protein: CSANESGGSNQPQHF

clone size: NA
V gene: TRBV6-5
CDR3 protein: CATQGSTEAFF

clone size: few
V gene: TRBV19
CDR3 protein: CATRPVRGNQPQHF

clone size: medium-sized
V gene: TRBV5-1
CDR3 protein: CASYPNPTSGRVYNEQFF

clone size: NA
V gene: TRBV19
CDR3 protein: CASSIELGLGRVQTQYF

clone size: NA
V gene: TRBV6-6
CDR3 protein: CASSPQGKGLTNTEAFF

clone size: NA
V gene: TRBV5-1
CDR3 protein: CASSLGTNNEQFF

clone size: NA
V gene: TRBV9
CDR3 protein: CASSDSGFTDTQYF